The clone carrying this T cell receptor beta chain was observed a single time. The data stem from a study of control samples from healthy donors and cancer patients. Assay: immunoSEQ multiplex PCR; the TCRdb copy retains only in-frame clones and omits some. The sample has fewer than 300,000 clones; around 80% are singletons. Sequenced material: PBMCs. This sequence originates from an older woman with lung cancer.

The CDR3 nucleotides are TGTGCCAGCAGTGAAGCGCAGCAGGGGGCGCGGGAGACCCAGTACTTC. Its protein is CASSEAQQGARETQYF. The rearrangement uses TRBV2 and TRBJ2-5; 8 bases fit TRBD1. Trimming at V came to 0 bases and at J to 5 bases, leaving 8 bases not matched to a gene. The CDR3 is 16 amino acids. Germline assignment: CDR1 SNHLY and CDR2 FYNNEI.